This TCR beta chain was identified during a study of T cells in Graves' hyperthyroidism and ophthalmopathy. Findings of the study overall: In blood, most of the thyroid clonotypes expanded above 0.001 were also present. Ophthalmopathy, which appeared later, was predicted by the model a median about 5.9 months before onset.

This clonotype appeared many times. Its antigen is currently unknown. TCR beta CDR3 regions were amplified from RNA. The study used the HTBI primer set for a first-round RT-PCR of the TCR CDR3. TCRdb used MiXCR to reprocess the multiplex PCR reads, holding one entry per CDR3 protein. The profile shows some 560,000 distinct CDR3 sequences, approximately 15% of them singletons. The germline V gene encodes CDR1 WSHSY and CDR2 SAAADI. The V and J ends lost 0 bases and 6 bases respectively, with 9 bases between them. The CDR3 totals 13 residues. Stable Graves' hyperthyroidism denoted no ophthalmopathy progression over 18 months. Patients with uncontrolled infections, other autoimmune diseases, pregnancy or lactation were excluded.

The V and J genes are TRBV10-2 and TRBJ2-7; no clear D. The sequence came from a woman in her thirties or forties with Graves' hyperthyroidism. Sample: blood. The CDR3 DNA follows: TGCGCCAGCAGTGAGTCGAACCTCCCCGAGCAGTACTTC. Protein sequence: CASSESNLPEQYF.